What follows are 17 T cell receptor beta chains derived from one specimen sequenced in a study of human T cells and chemical hapten exposure. In TCRdb, the RACE reads were re-called with MiXCR into one record per CDR3 protein. The data show roughly 80,000 distinct CDR3 sequences, around 10% seen once. Time point noted: patch test 1, 2 weeks after DPC sensitization. Treatment given: therapeutic diphenylcyclopropenone sensitization with weekly scalp DPC. The sequences come from whole blood, collected in connection with sensitization to the hapten diphenylcyclopropenone (DPC). The receptor source for this set is a woman between 45 and 65 years old with alopecia areata. Some clones in this sample may be carry-over from other donors' samples.

This clonotype was observed a few times. The J gene is TRBJ2-7, the V gene TRBV5-1, with no clear D. This CDR3 has 16 residues. Looked up from germline, CDR1 is SGHRS and CDR2 is YFSETQ. V was shortened by 0 bases and J by 2 bases, with 15 bases between the two germline ends. Written as DNA, the CDR3 is TGCGCCAGCAGCTTGGGTGCGGAGTCCTTCCCCTACGAGCAGTACTTC. As protein: CASSLGAESFPYEQYF.

This clonotype was detected a few times. The genes are TRBV9 and TRBJ2-1; possibly TRBD1 or TRBD2 for D (5 bases each). The length of the CDR3 is 14 residues. The ends were cut back, 2 bases at V and 10 bases at J, with 16 bases in the middle. Germline CDR1 and CDR2: SGDLS and YYNGEE. The CDR3 loop reads CASSVGPLAGEQFF. The DNA for the CDR3 is TGTGCCAGCAGCGTGGGCCCCCTAGCAGGGGAGCAGTTCTTC.

The chain joins TRBV14 to TRBJ2-3; 7 bases align to TRBD2. J lost 0 bases, V lost 0 bases, and 3 bases had no gene match. The CDR3 has 16 residues. Germline assignment: CDR1 SGHDN and CDR2 FVKESK. The CDR3 spells CASSQDPGGSTDTQYF. The CDR3 bases are TGTGCCAGCAGCCAAGATCCGGGAGGTAGCACAGATACGCAGTATTTT.

V gene TRBV28 combines with J gene TRBJ1-2, with a tentative D call TRBD1 (5 bases). The CDR3 length is 13 residues. Germline-derived CDR1 and CDR2 are MDHEN and SYDVKM. The V end lost 4 bases, the J end lost 2 bases, and 8 bases lay between the germline ends. CDR3: CASSSGKNYGYTF. CDR3 bases: TGTGCCAGCAGTTCAGGGAAGAACTATGGCTACACCTTC.

The V call is TRBV28, the J call TRBJ1-2; 7 bases match TRBD1. The germline V gene encodes CDR1 MDHEN and CDR2 SYDVKM. Unmatched junction bases numbered 7, after V lost 7 bases and J lost 2 bases. The CDR3 covers 14 residues. CDR3 nucleotide sequence: TGTGCCAGCACAAGACAGGGTGAAAACTATGGCTACACCTTC. Its protein is CASTRQGENYGYTF.

This clonotype was picked up many times. The CDR3 DNA reads TGTGCCAGCAGGATTATGGGGTTGGCTGAGCAGTTCTTC. Translation gives CASRIMGLAEQFF. The chain is built from TRBV2 and TRBJ2-1; the D is unclear. Trimming left V 6 bases short and J 9 bases short, with 15 bases between. CDR1 is SNHLY, CDR2 FYNNEI, per germline. The CDR3 contains 13 residues.

This clonotype was recorded at least ten times. The chain combines TRBV3-1 with TRBJ2-7; 7 bases fit TRBD2. Germline V gene lookup returns CDR1 LGHDT and CDR2 YNNKEL (reference sequence). The length of the CDR3 is 16 residues. Unmatched junction bases numbered 5, after V lost 0 bases and J lost 0 bases. CDR3 DNA: TGTGCCAGCAGCCAAGACGCAGCGGGGACCTCCTACGAGCAGTACTTC. Its protein product is CASSQDAAGTSYEQYF.

In this sample, this clonotype turned up many times. This chain links TRBV20-1 with TRBJ2-4, with D perhaps matching TRBD2 (6 bases). Germline values: CDR1 DFQATT, CDR2 SNEGSKA (reference sequence). The CDR3 totals 15 residues. Trimming removed 3 bases at V and 0 bases at J, with 12 bases between. The CDR3 here is CSARVPSAAKNIQYF. In DNA, the CDR3 is TGCAGTGCTAGGGTACCTAGCGCAGCCAAAAACATTCAGTACTTC.

This clonotype was seen repeatedly, ten times or more. DNA for the CDR3: TGTGCCAGCGGAGGTGAGGGAGCTTTCTTT. This gives the protein CASGGEGAFF. The chain recombines TRBV6-6 with TRBJ1-1; D gene unclear. The CDR3 totals 10 residues. With 8 bases removed from V and 10 bases from J, the gap between germline ends came to 11 bases. Germline V gene sequence: CDR1 MNHNY, CDR2 SVGAGI (reference sequence).

This clonotype was observed a single time. The chain is built from TRBV28 and TRBJ2-6; a possible D gene is TRBD1 (6 bases). The V and J ends lost 6 bases and 2 bases respectively, with 8 bases between them. CDR1 MDHEN and CDR2 SYDVKM come from the germline V gene. This CDR3 has 14 amino acids. The CDR3 is CASRGQPGANVLTF. For the CDR3, the DNA is TGTGCCAGCAGGGGACAACCTGGGGCCAACGTCCTGACTTTC. The whole variable domain, filled in from reference TRBV28 and TRBJ2-6, reads DVKVTQSSRYLVKRTGEKVFLECVQDMDHENMFWYRQDPGLGLRLIYFSYDVKMKEKGDIPEGYSVSREKKERFSLILESASTNQTSMYLCASRGQPGANVLTFGAGSRLTVL.

The sample holds many counts of this clonotype. This chain joins TRBV19 and TRBJ2-2, with D possibly matching TRBD2 (6 bases). V was shortened by 7 bases and J by 2 bases, with 14 bases between the two germline ends. Germline CDR1 and CDR2: LNHDA and SQIVND (reference sequence). The CDR3 length is 15 residues. Here the CDR3 DNA reads TGTGCCAGTACCCAAAGCGGGCTAAACACCGGGGAGCTGTTTTTT. This sequence encodes CASTQSGLNTGELFF.

This chain joins TRBV29-1 and TRBJ1-1; the D is unclear. The CDR3 totals 13 residues. The ends were cut back, 2 bases at V and 8 bases at J, with 15 bases in the middle. Per the germline V gene, CDR1 is SQVTM and CDR2 is ANQGSEA. In DNA, the CDR3 is TGCAGCGTTGAAATTGGACGGAAAAAAGAAGCTTTCTTT. Residues: CSVEIGRKKEAFF.

The chain carries TRBV3-1 and TRBJ1-5; 9 positions match TRBD1. The germline gives CDR1 LGHDT, CDR2 YNNKEL (reference sequence). J was trimmed by 7 bases and V by 1 base; bases with no gene match: 11. This CDR3 contains 17 residues. Here the CDR3 reads CASSQAGTGSFGQPQHF. The CDR3 nucleotides read TGTGCCAGCAGCCAAGCCGGGACAGGGAGTTTTGGGCAGCCCCAGCATTTT.

This clonotype occurred a few times. V and J are TRBV10-2 and TRBJ2-7; weak D call: TRBD1 (5 bases). V was cut by 7 bases and J by 2 bases, with 18 bases left in between. From germline, CDR1 is WSHSY and CDR2 SAAADI. This CDR3 comprises 15 residues. The CDR3 sequence is CASKPDIRPPYEQYF. The DNA of the CDR3 is TGCGCCAGCAAGCCGGACATCCGTCCACCCTACGAGCAGTACTTC.

This clonotype has more than one count but fewer than ten. This chain links TRBV6-1 with TRBJ1-5, with D possibly TRBD1 on 6 matching bases. From germline, CDR1 is MNHNS and CDR2 SASEGT. The length of the CDR3 is 13 residues. V lost 7 bases and J 3 bases, leaving 10 bases between the germline ends. This chain's CDR3 is CASTQGPNQPQHF. The CDR3 nucleotides read TGTGCCAGCACCCAGGGGCCCAATCAGCCCCAGCATTTT.

As for this clonotype: Being one base from a much bigger clone, this may be a read error. The genes are TRBV11-2 and TRBJ2-7; 8 bases match TRBD2. Germline CDR1 is SGHAT and CDR2 is FQNNGV. J gave up 2 bases and V 2 bases, and 5 bases lay outside the gene matches. The CDR3 loop spans 15 amino acids. The CDR3 sequence is CASSLSGLGAYEQYF. The DNA for the CDR3 is TGTGCCAGCAGCTTATCGGGACTAGGTGCCTACGAGCAGTACTTC.

At least ten counts were recorded for this clonotype. The J gene is TRBJ2-7, the V gene TRBV4-2, with 7 bases that match TRBD2. This CDR3 is 17 amino acids long. CDR1 and CDR2 from the germline V gene are LGHNA and YNFKEQ. V lost 3 bases, J lost 4 bases, and 15 bases stayed unmatched. The DNA of the CDR3 is TGTGCCAGCAGCCAGAATTCGGGGGGAGGGCCTCCATACGAGCAGTACTTC. It specifies CASSQNSGGGPPYEQYF.